This T cell receptor beta chain was recorded in a study of lymphopenia after photon versus proton radiotherapy. Study findings and constraints: Post-nadir diversity loss with photons came from oligoclonal expansion, particularly CD8+ Temra cells. Larger post-nadir TCR diversity loss correlated inversely with survival in deceased patients. Under photons, naive T cells and diversity fell while effector/memory populations rose.

Germline V gives CDR1 MNHEY, CDR2 SVGAGI. V shed 4 bases, J shed 4 bases, and the junction held 10 bases outside the gene matches. The CDR3 covers 15 residues. This clone occurred once. Its antigen is unknown. TCRdb's copy holds only in-frame clones and misses some; the assay was immunoSEQ multiplex PCR. The profile covers roughly 49,000 clones, with under 95% appearing a single time and about a sixth taken by the ten largest. Sequenced material: peripheral blood, taken from a patient treated with photon-based radiotherapy. The chain combines TRBV6-5 with TRBJ2-7; 7 nucleotides align to TRBD1. This sequence originates from a middle-aged woman with cholangiocarcinoma. The DNA for the CDR3 is TGTGCCAGCAGTTCCATCTACAGGGGAAGGTACGAGCAGTACTTC. Its protein is CASSSIYRGRYEQYF.